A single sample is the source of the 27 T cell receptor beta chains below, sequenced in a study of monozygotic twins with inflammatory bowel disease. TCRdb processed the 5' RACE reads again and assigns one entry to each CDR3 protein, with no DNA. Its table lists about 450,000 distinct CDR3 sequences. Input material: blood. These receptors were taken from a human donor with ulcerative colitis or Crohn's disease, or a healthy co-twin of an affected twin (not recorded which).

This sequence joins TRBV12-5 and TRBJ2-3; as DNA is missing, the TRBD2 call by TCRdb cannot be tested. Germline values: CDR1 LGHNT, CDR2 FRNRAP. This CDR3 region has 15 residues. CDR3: CASGYGAGSPDTQYF.

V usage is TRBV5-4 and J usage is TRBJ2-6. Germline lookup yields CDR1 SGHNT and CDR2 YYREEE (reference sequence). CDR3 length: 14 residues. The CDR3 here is CASSLTTGANVLTF.

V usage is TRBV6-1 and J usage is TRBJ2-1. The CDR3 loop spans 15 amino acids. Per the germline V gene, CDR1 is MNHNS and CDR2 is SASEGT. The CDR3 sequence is CASSEEIQFGNEQFF.

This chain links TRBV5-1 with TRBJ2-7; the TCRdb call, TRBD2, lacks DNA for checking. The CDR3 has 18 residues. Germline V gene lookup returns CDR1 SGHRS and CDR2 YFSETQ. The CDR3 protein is CASSFSTSGSSMAYEQYF.

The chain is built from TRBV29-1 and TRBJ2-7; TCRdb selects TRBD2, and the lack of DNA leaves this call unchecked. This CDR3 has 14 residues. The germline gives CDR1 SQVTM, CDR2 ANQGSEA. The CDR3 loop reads CSVITSGKINEQYF.

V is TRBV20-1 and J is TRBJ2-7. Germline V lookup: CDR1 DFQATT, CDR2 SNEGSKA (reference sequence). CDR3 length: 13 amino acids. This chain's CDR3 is CSARNGRAYEQYF.

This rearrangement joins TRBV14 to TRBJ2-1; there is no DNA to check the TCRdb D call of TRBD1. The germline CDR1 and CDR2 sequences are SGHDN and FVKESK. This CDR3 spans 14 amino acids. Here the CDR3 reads CASKASDRAHGQFF.

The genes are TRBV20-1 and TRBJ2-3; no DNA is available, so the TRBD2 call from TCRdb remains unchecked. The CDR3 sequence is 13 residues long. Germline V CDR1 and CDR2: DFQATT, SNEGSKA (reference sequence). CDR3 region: CSVREGYTDTQYF.

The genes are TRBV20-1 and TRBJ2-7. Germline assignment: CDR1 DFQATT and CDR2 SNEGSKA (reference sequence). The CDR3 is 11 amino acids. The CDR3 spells CSARDLGEQYF.

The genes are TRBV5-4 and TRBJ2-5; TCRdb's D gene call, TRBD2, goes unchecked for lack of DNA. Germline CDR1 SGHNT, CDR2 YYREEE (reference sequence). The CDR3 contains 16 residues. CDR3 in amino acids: CASSLGTSGGGKTQYF.

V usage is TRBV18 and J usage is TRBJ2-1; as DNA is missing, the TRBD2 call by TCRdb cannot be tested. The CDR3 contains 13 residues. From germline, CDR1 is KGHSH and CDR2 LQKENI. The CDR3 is CASAPSRGDEQFF.

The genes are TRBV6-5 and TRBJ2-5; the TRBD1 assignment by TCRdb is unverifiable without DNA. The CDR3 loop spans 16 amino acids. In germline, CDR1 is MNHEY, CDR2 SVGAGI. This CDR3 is CASSYSAGAGQETQYF.

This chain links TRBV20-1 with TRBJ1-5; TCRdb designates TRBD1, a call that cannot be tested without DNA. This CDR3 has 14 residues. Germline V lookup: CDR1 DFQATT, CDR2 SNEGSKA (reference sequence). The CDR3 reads CRKFGDRDNQPQHF.

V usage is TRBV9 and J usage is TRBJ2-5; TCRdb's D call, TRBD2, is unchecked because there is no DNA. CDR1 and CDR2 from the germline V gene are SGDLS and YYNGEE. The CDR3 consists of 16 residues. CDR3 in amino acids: CASSSWTSGGEETQYF. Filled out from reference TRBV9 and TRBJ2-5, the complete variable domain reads DSGVTQTPKHLITATGQRVTLRCSPRSGDLSVYWYQQSLDQGLQFLIQYYNGEERAKGNILERFSAQQFPDLHSELNLSSLELGDSALYFCASSSWTSGGEETQYFGPGTRLLVL.

CDR3 region: CASRLSGGAHGEQFF. V and J are TRBV5-1 and TRBJ2-1; lacking DNA, the TRBD2 call made by TCRdb goes unchecked. Germline V gives CDR1 SGHRS, CDR2 YFSETQ. The CDR3 sequence is 15 residues long.

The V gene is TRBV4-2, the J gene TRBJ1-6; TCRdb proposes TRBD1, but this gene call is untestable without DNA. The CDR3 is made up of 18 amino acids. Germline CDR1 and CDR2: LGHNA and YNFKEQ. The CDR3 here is CASSQGRGGSSYNSPLHF.

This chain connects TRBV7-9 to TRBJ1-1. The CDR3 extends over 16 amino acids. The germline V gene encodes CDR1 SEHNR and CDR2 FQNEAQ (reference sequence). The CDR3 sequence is CASSLGGAGRGTEAFF.

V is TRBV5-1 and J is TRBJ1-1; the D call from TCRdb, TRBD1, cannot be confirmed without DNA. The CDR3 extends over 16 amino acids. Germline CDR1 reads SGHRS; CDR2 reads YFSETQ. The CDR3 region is CASSPNPGQQNTEAFF.

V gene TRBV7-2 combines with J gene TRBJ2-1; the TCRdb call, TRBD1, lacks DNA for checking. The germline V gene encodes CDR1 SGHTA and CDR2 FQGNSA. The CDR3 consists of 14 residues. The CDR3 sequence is CASSLWGINNEQFF. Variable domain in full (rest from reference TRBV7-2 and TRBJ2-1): GAGVSQSPSNKVTEKGKDVELRCDPISGHTALYWYRQSLGQGLEFLIYFQGNSAPDKSGLPSDRFSAERTGGSVSTLTIQRTQQEDSAVYLCASSLWGINNEQFFGPGTRLTVL.

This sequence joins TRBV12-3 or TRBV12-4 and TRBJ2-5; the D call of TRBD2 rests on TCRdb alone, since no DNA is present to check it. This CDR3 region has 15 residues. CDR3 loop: CASRGTSGGQETQYF.

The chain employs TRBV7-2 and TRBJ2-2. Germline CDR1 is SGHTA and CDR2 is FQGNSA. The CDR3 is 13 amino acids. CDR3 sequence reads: CASSPRSTGELFF.

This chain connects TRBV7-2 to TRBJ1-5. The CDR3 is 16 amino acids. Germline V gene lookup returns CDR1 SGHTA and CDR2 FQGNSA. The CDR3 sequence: CASSLETRYSNQPQHF.

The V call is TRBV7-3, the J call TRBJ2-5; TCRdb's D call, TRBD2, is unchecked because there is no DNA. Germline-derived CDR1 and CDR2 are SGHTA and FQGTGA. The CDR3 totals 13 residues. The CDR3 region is CASSLIAKETQYF. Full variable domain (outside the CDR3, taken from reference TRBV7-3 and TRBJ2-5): GAGVSQTPSNKVTEKGKYVELRCDPISGHTALYWYRQSLGQGPEFLIYFQGTGAADDSGLPNDRFFAVRPEGSVSTLKIQRTERGDSAVYLCASSLIAKETQYFGPGTRLLVL.

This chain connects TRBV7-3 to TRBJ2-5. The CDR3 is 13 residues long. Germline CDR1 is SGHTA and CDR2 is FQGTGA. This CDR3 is CASSVTGEEAQYF.

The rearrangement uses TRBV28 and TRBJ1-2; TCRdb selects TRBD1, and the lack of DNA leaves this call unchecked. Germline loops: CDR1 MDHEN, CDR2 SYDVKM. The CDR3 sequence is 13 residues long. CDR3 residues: CASSPLGGSGYTF.

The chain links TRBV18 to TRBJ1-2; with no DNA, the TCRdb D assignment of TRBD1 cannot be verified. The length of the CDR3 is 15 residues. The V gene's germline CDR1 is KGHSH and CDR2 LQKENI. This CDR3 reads CASSPAGTGNYGYTF.

The CDR3 spells CASSPPKAVYEKLFF. The chain couples TRBV7-8 to TRBJ1-4. Per the germline V gene, CDR1 is SGHVS and CDR2 is FQNEAQ. The CDR3 has 15 amino acids.